This passage covers 14 T cell receptor beta chains from one sample sequenced in a study of T cell responses to AZD1222 COVID-19 vaccine. Produced via immunoSEQ multiplex PCR; TCRdb's table is partial and in-frame only. The sample carries some 140,000 clones, about 89% recorded once. Sequencing used peripheral blood, obtained 28 days after the second AZD1222 dose. The receptors originated from an adult who received the AZD1222 COVID-19 vaccine.

J is TRBJ2-3 and V is TRBV4-1, with D unresolved. The V end lost 0 bases, the J end lost 2 bases, and 6 bases lay between the germline ends. The CDR3 has 14 amino acids. Germline V lookup: CDR1 MGHRA, CDR2 YSYEKL. DNA for the CDR3: TGCGCCAGCAGCCAAGATTCGTTCACAGATACGCAGTATTTT. Encoded protein: CASSQDSFTDTQYF.

Notes on this clone: Additional DNA sequences in this sample encode the identical CDR3. This chain connects TRBV7-9 to TRBJ1-2; 8 nucleotides line up with TRBD1. Germline CDR1 reads SEHNR; CDR2 reads FQNEAQ (reference sequence). The CDR3 consists of 14 residues. V trimming: 2 bases; J trimming: 4 bases; junction bases outside the gene matches: 3. Here the CDR3 reads CASSLLQGGYGYTF. CDR3 in DNA: TGTGCCAGCAGCTTATTACAGGGGGGCTATGGCTACACCTTC.

The chain uses TRBV30 and TRBJ1-2; a weak D match, TRBD1 (5 bases). In germline, CDR1 is GTSNPN, CDR2 SVGIG (reference sequence). This CDR3 contains 11 residues. V lost 4 bases and J lost 6, with 9 bases in between. CDR3 residues: CAWNPQDGYTF. The CDR3 DNA follows: TGTGCCTGGAATCCACAGGATGGCTACACCTTC.

The chain couples TRBV7-9 to TRBJ2-7; D might be TRBD1 or TRBD2, each matching 5 bases. V was cut by 2 bases and J by 3 bases, with 11 bases left in between. Looked up from germline, CDR1 is SEHNR and CDR2 is FQNEAQ (reference sequence). The CDR3 runs 14 residues. CDR3 bases: TGTGCCAGCAGCTTATGGGGGAGCAGCTACGAGCAGTACTTC. Its protein is CASSLWGSSYEQYF.

The chain links TRBV5-5 to TRBJ1-5, with 8 nucleotides matching TRBD1. Germline CDR1 SGHKS, CDR2 YYEKEE (reference sequence). The trim removed 4 bases at V and 3 bases at J, leaving 3 bases unmatched. This CDR3 is 14 amino acids long. The CDR3 protein is CASSPQGANQPQHF. In nucleotides, the CDR3 is TGTGCCAGCAGCCCTCAGGGGGCCAATCAGCCCCAGCATTTT. Using reference TRBV5-5 and TRBJ1-5 for the parts outside the CDR3, the full variable domain is DAGVTQSPTHLIKTRGQQVTLRCSPISGHKSVSWYQQVLGQGPQFIFQYYEKEERGRGNFPDRFSARQFPNYSSELNVNALLLGDSALYLCASSPQGANQPQHFGDGTRLSIL.

The rearrangement joins TRBV11-2 to TRBJ1-2; D is unresolved. The CDR3 contains 13 residues. The germline gives CDR1 SGHAT, CDR2 FQNNGV. Trimming left V 1 base short and J 6 bases short, with 9 bases between. The CDR3: CASSLGGRNGYTF. The DNA for the CDR3 is TGTGCCAGCAGCTTAGGGGGTCGAAATGGCTACACCTTC.

This chain joins TRBV2 and TRBJ2-1, with 10 bases identical to TRBD1. V lost 6 bases and J lost 7; bases outside the gene matches: 6. Germline V CDR1 and CDR2: SNHLY, FYNNEI. CDR3 size: 14 residues. The CDR3 DNA follows: TGTGCCAGCAGCGGAGACAGGGGGCTGAATGAGCAGTTCTTC. This gives the protein CASSGDRGLNEQFF.

The chain links TRBV12-3 or TRBV12-4 to TRBJ1-6; D gene uncertain. V was cut by 6 bases and J by 10 bases, with 10 bases left in between. The CDR3 loop spans 12 amino acids. The chain's CDR3 is CASRDGRSPLHF. CDR3 DNA sequence: TGTGCCAGCAGGGACGGTAGATCACCCCTCCACTTT.

This chain uses TRBV6-6 with TRBJ1-1; D ambiguous. Trimming left V 0 bases short and J 4 bases short, with 9 bases between. The CDR3 runs to 14 residues. CDR1 is MNHNY and CDR2 is SVGAGI in the germline V gene (reference sequence). The CDR3 here is CASSYSKGSTEAFF. The CDR3 region has the DNA TGTGCCAGCAGTTACTCGAAGGGTTCCACTGAAGCTTTCTTT.

The chain uses TRBV5-4 and TRBJ2-7, with TRBD2 matching over 7 bases. CDR3 size: 15 residues. Trimming removed 4 bases from V and 6 bases from J; junction bases left unmatched: 13. Germline values: CDR1 SGHNT, CDR2 YYREEE (reference sequence). The CDR3 reads CASSPREGGPFEQYF. CDR3 coding DNA: TGTGCCAGCAGCCCTCGCGAGGGAGGGCCCTTCGAGCAGTACTTC.

The gene calls are TRBV19 and TRBJ1-1; TRBD1 agrees at 7 bases. Germline CDR1 reads LNHDA; CDR2 reads SQIVND (reference sequence). After removal of 2 bases from V and 5 bases from J, the junction contained 5 bases not matched to a gene. The CDR3 spans 14 residues. CDR3 DNA: TGTGCCAGTAGTATAACAGGGGAGGTTACTGAAGCTTTCTTT. It translates to CASSITGEVTEAFF.

The chain employs TRBV6-1 and TRBJ1-1, with D possibly TRBD1 on 6 matching bases. Trimming stripped 2 bases from V and 1 base from J, with 11 bases between. The CDR3 covers 15 residues. CDR1 is MNHNS, CDR2 SASEGT, per germline. CDR3 loop: CASSERNRENTEAFF. The CDR3, as DNA: TGTGCCAGCAGTGAAAGGAACAGGGAGAACACTGAAGCTTTCTTT.

This clone has a single count. V usage is TRBV4-3 and J usage is TRBJ1-4; D is unclear. Trimming stripped 5 bases from V and 8 bases from J, with 12 bases between. The CDR3 totals 13 residues. CDR1 is LGHNA and CDR2 is YSLEER in the germline V gene. The chain's CDR3 is CASSLTEREKLFF. In DNA form, the CDR3 reads TGCGCCAGCAGCTTAACGGAGCGGGAAAAACTGTTTTTT.

The chain joins TRBV11-2 to TRBJ1-1; D is unclear. V lost 0 bases and J 0 bases, leaving 17 bases between the germline ends. In germline, CDR1 is SGHAT, CDR2 FQNNGV. The CDR3 runs to 18 residues. This CDR3 is CASSLEPFGRTMNTEAFF. The DNA for the CDR3 is TGTGCCAGCAGCTTAGAGCCATTCGGACGGACGATGAACACTGAAGCTTTCTTT.